This is a list of T cell receptor beta chains from one sample in a study of blood T cell repertoires in COVID-19. Profiled with immunoSEQ multiplex PCR; TCRdb holds only in-frame clones, not every one. The sample carries fewer than 350,000 clones, around 88% recorded once. The sample consisted of peripheral blood. All receptors come from a young woman with COVID-19, enrolled during active disease. CDR3s include the opening cysteine and the closing phenylalanine or tryptophan. D genes are given only for firm matches. Some rows mark clone size as missing; the rest say once, few, many or name a class of expanded clone.

CDR3 DNA: TGTGCCAGCAGTCCCTCCGGGACTAGGCCATACAATGAGCAGTTCTTC
CDR3 protein: CASSPSGTRPYNEQFF
V gene: TRBV28
J gene: TRBJ2-1
clone size: -
CDR3 length: 16
D gene: TRBD2

CDR3 DNA: TGTGCCGGAACTATTAGCAATCAGCCCCAGCATTTT
CDR3 protein: CAGTISNQPQHF
V gene: TRBV9
J gene: TRBJ1-5
clone size: -
CDR3 length: 12
D gene: -

CDR3 DNA: TGTGCCAGCAGCGGACAGGGGGCGACTGAAGCTTTCTTT
CDR3 protein: CASSGQGATEAFF
V gene: TRBV2
J gene: TRBJ1-1
clone size: -
CDR3 length: 13
D gene: TRBD1

CDR3 DNA: TGTGCCACCAGTGCCGGAGGGTATGGCTACACCTTC
CDR3 protein: CATSAGGYGYTF
V gene: TRBV24-1
J gene: TRBJ1-2
clone size: -
CDR3 length: 12
D gene: -

CDR3 DNA: TGTGCCAGCAGGGGGGGGTCGATCATGAACACTGAAGCTTTCTTT
CDR3 protein: CASRGGSIMNTEAFF
V gene: TRBV6-5
J gene: TRBJ1-1
clone size: -
CDR3 length: 15
D gene: -

CDR3 DNA: TGTGCCAGCAGATCCGGACAGTTCAATCAGCCCCAGCATTTT
CDR3 protein: CASRSGQFNQPQHF
V gene: TRBV5-8
J gene: TRBJ1-5
clone size: once
CDR3 length: 14
D gene: -

CDR3 DNA: TGTGCCAGTCGGGGAGGCAATCAGCCCCAGCATTTT
CDR3 protein: CASRGGNQPQHF
V gene: TRBV19
J gene: TRBJ1-5
clone size: many
CDR3 length: 12
D gene: -

CDR3 DNA: TGTGCCAGCAGCCCAAATATAGCGGGGGGGTTCAATGAGCAGTTCTTC
CDR3 protein: CASSPNIAGGFNEQFF
V gene: TRBV9
J gene: TRBJ2-1
clone size: -
CDR3 length: 16
D gene: TRBD2

CDR3 DNA: TGTGCCAGCAGTTACTCCCGAACTACTCGATATGGCTACACCTTC
CDR3 protein: CASSYSRTTRYGYTF
V gene: TRBV6-5
J gene: TRBJ1-2
clone size: once
CDR3 length: 15
D gene: -

CDR3 DNA: TGTGCCAGCAGTGTGGGGACAGGGTTGGGCACTGAAGCTTTCTTT
CDR3 protein: CASSVGTGLGTEAFF
V gene: TRBV27
J gene: TRBJ1-1
clone size: -
CDR3 length: 15
D gene: TRBD1

CDR3 DNA: TGTGCCAGCAGCCCGGACAGAGCTAATGAAAAACTGTTTTTT
CDR3 protein: CASSPDRANEKLFF
V gene: TRBV3-1/TRBV3-2
J gene: TRBJ1-4
clone size: -
CDR3 length: 14
D gene: -